The 27 T cell receptor beta chains given below trace back to one sample, sequenced in a study of Ad26.COV2.S vaccination and SARS-CoV-2 variants. As to treatment: 15 to 20 received Ad26.COV2.S at low or high dose, single or two shots; 5 received placebo; per-sample allocation not given. Vaccine and placebo recipients were sampled on day 63 after the first injection. Profiled with immunoSEQ multiplex PCR; TCRdb holds only in-frame clones, not every one. The sample holds roughly 420,000 clones, roughly 90% seen once. The sample consisted of peripheral blood, taken in a trial of Ad26.COV2.S vaccine versus placebo. These receptors all come from a person aged 18 to 59 who received the Ad26.COV2.S COVID-19 vaccine or a placebo.

The chain uses TRBV27 and TRBJ1-3; D is ambiguous. The V and J ends lost 2 bases and 0 bases respectively, with 8 bases between them. The CDR3 loop spans 15 amino acids. Germline assignment: CDR1 MNHEY and CDR2 SMNVEV (reference sequence). Here the CDR3 DNA reads TGTGCCAGCAGTTTAGGGCAGAACTCTGGAAACACCATATATTTT. This sequence encodes CASSLGQNSGNTIYF.

This chain links TRBV10-1 with TRBJ1-2; possibly TRBD1 for D (6 bases). V was clipped by 4 bases and J by 4 bases, with 25 bases between them. The CDR3 contains 18 residues. CDR1 is WNHNN and CDR2 is SYGVQD in the germline V gene (reference sequence). CDR3 DNA: TGCGCCAGCAGTGGACCCCTCCCTGACCTAGGGACAAGCTATGGCTACACCTTC. Its protein product is CASSGPLPDLGTSYGYTF.

This chain uses TRBV11-2 with TRBJ1-4; D might be TRBD1 (5 bases). Per the germline V gene, CDR1 is SGHAT and CDR2 is FQNNGV. V was cut by 5 bases and J by 0 bases, with 13 bases left in between. The CDR3 spans 16 residues. CDR3 in amino acids: CASSLFRGATNEKLFF. CDR3 in DNA: TGTGCCAGCAGCCTCTTTCGGGGGGCAACTAATGAAAAACTGTTTTTT.

The chain recombines TRBV10-3 with TRBJ2-4; TRBD2 matches 10 bases. This CDR3 spans 14 amino acids. From germline, CDR1 is ENHRY and CDR2 SYGVKD. V trimming: 5 bases; J trimming: 6 bases; junction bases outside the gene matches: 4. CDR3: CAISSGGALNIQYF. CDR3 bases: TGTGCCATCAGTAGCGGGGGGGCTTTAAACATTCAGTACTTC.

The chain uses TRBV11-3 and TRBJ2-7; perhaps TRBD1 as D (6 bases). The CDR3 has 16 amino acids. V was trimmed by 5 bases and J by 6 bases, leaving 23 bases between them. Germline V gene lookup returns CDR1 SGHNT and CDR2 YENEEA. The CDR3 reads CASSPGVYVADPEQYF. The DNA of the CDR3 is TGTGCCAGCAGCCCAGGGGTATATGTGGCGGACCCCGAGCAGTACTTC. The entire variable domain, with the rest obtained from reference TRBV11-3 and TRBJ2-7, is as follows: EAGVVQSPRYKIIEKKQPVAFWCNPISGHNTLYWYLQNLGQGPELLIRYENEEAVDDSQLPKDRFSAERLKGVDSTLKIQPAELGDSAVYLCASSPGVYVADPEQYFGPGTRLTVT.

The chain joins TRBV4-3 to TRBJ2-3, with TRBD2 matching 12 bases. This CDR3 region has 16 residues. Trimming at V came to 3 bases and at J to 5 bases, leaving 6 bases not matched to a gene. Germline CDR1 and CDR2: LGHNA and YSLEER. CDR3 sequence (DNA): TGCGCCAGCAGCCAGGTCCTAGCGGGGGGGCTAGATACGCAGTATTTT. This codes for CASSQVLAGGLDTQYF.

This chain connects TRBV4-1 to TRBJ1-3, with a tentative D call TRBD1 (5 bases). The CDR3 runs 16 residues. The V gene lost 4 bases and the J gene lost 3 bases, with 16 bases spanning the gap. Looked up from germline, CDR1 is MGHRA and CDR2 is YSYEKL. CDR3 protein: CASSPFGGSVGNTIYF. The CDR3 DNA sequence: TGCGCCAGCAGCCCCTTTGGGGGATCAGTTGGAAACACCATATATTTT.

The rearrangement joins TRBV5-1 to TRBJ1-2; 10 bases agree with TRBD1. The CDR3 contains 14 residues. From germline, CDR1 is SGHRS and CDR2 YFSETQ. The V gene end was trimmed by 6 bases and the J gene end by 4 bases; junction bases not matched to a gene: 6. The DNA of the CDR3 is TGCGCCAGCAACGGGGACAGGGGCGGCTATGGCTACACCTTC. It is translated as CASNGDRGGYGYTF. Full variable domain (outside the CDR3, taken from reference TRBV5-1 and TRBJ1-2): KAGVTQTPRYLIKTRGQQVTLSCSPISGHRSVSWYQQTPGQGLQFLFEYFSETQRNKGNFPGRFSGRQFSNSRSEMNVSTLELGDSALYLCASNGDRGGYGYTFGSGTRLTVV.

This chain uses TRBV19 with TRBJ1-5; perhaps TRBD1 as D (6 bases). The CDR3 extends over 18 amino acids. The germline V gene has CDR1 LNHDA and CDR2 SQIVND (reference sequence). V was clipped by 0 bases and J by 3 bases, with 18 bases between them. The CDR3 coding sequence is TGTGCCAGTAGTATAGACTTCTACAGGGTAGGTAACAATCAGCCCCAGCATTTT. Residues: CASSIDFYRVGNNQPQHF. The whole variable domain, remainder taken from reference TRBV19 and TRBJ1-5, is DGGITQSPKYLFRKEGQNVTLSCEQNLNHDAMYWYRQDPGQGLRLIYYSQIVNDFQKGDIAEGYSVSREKKESFPLTVTSAQKNPTAFYLCASSIDFYRVGNNQPQHFGDGTRLSIL.

This clone occurred once. The chain carries TRBV11-2 and TRBJ1-4; D possibly corresponds to TRBD1 (5 bases). Trimming shortened V by 6 bases and J by 0 bases, and 11 bases separated the two germline ends. The V gene's germline CDR1 is SGHAT and CDR2 FQNNGV. The CDR3 contains 15 residues. The CDR3 region has the DNA TGTGCCAGCAGTCGGGGGTCCACAACTAATGAAAAACTGTTTTTT. Translated: CASSRGSTTNEKLFF.

The gene calls are TRBV9 and TRBJ2-5; a weak D match, TRBD2 (6 bases). The germline V and J ends were trimmed by 0 bases and 4 bases, with 13 bases remaining between them. The CDR3 runs 15 residues. Germline lookup yields CDR1 SGDLS and CDR2 YYNGEE. The CDR3, as DNA: TGTGCCAGCAGCGTAGGCGGGGTGAGTGGAGAGACCCAGTACTTC. It is translated as CASSVGGVSGETQYF.

CDR3 sequence reads: CASSISRAGGPYNEQFF. For the CDR3, the DNA is TGTGCCAGTAGTATCTCACGGGCGGGGGGACCCTACAATGAGCAGTTCTTC. The chain links TRBV19 to TRBJ2-1; 8 nucleotides agree with TRBD2. Germline V gene sequence: CDR1 LNHDA, CDR2 SQIVND (reference sequence). The CDR3 covers 17 residues. J gave up 2 bases and V 3 bases, and 9 bases lay outside the gene matches.

The chain combines TRBV3-1 (or the pseudogene TRBV3-2) with TRBJ2-7, with D tentatively TRBD2 (6 bases). V gave up 4 bases and J gave up 4 bases, with 17 bases separating them. Germline V lookup: CDR1 LGHDT, CDR2 YNNKEL (reference sequence). The CDR3 sequence is 15 residues long. The CDR3 protein is CASSRGTSPAYEQYF. The CDR3 coding sequence is TGTGCCAGCAGCCGCGGGACCTCTCCTGCTTACGAGCAGTACTTC.

This chain joins TRBV18 and TRBJ1-1; D not certain. The ends were cut back, 3 bases at V and 1 base at J, with 12 bases in the middle. CDR3 size: 15 residues. The germline gives CDR1 KGHSH, CDR2 LQKENI. CDR3 protein: CASSPSGPPNTEAFF. The CDR3, as DNA: TGTGCCAGCTCACCGTCCGGACCGCCGAACACTGAAGCTTTCTTT.

The CDR3 coding sequence is TGTGCCAGCAGCTTCCGCCGCGGGGGAGAGACCCAGTACTTC. Protein sequence: CASSFRRGGETQYF. V gene TRBV7-2 combines with J gene TRBJ2-5; 7 bases are shared with TRBD2. This CDR3 contains 14 residues. Germline V lookup: CDR1 SGHTA, CDR2 FQGNSA. After removal of 3 bases from V and 4 bases from J, the junction contained 5 bases not matched to a gene.

V is TRBV7-2 and J is TRBJ1-5, with D possibly TRBD1 on 6 matching bases. V shed 5 bases and J shed 2 bases, with 10 bases lying between them. There are 14 residues in the CDR3. The V gene's germline CDR1 is SGHTA and CDR2 FQGNSA. The DNA of the CDR3 is TGTGCCAGCAGCCACGGACAGCGCAATCAGCCCCAGCATTTT. Amino acid sequence: CASSHGQRNQPQHF.

The V call is TRBV6-5, the J call TRBJ2-5; 7 nucleotides align to TRBD1. CDR3 length: 15 residues. Trimming cost V 3 bases and J 1 base; bases outside gene matches: 5. Germline values: CDR1 MNHEY, CDR2 SVGAGI. The CDR3 DNA reads as TGTGCCAGCAGTTATACACAGGGGAGCCAAGAGACCCAGTACTTC. Residues: CASSYTQGSQETQYF.

This chain links TRBV11-2 with TRBJ2-2; D gene ambiguous. V lost 6 bases and J 5 bases, leaving 7 bases between the germline ends. CDR1 is SGHAT and CDR2 is FQNNGV in the germline V gene. This CDR3 spans 12 amino acids. The CDR3 sequence is CASRGATGELFF. The CDR3 DNA is TGTGCCAGCAGGGGTGCGACCGGGGAGCTGTTTTTT. Filled out from reference TRBV11-2 and TRBJ2-2, the complete variable domain reads EAGVAQSPRYKIIEKRQSVAFWCNPISGHATLYWYQQILGQGPKLLIQFQNNGVVDDSQLPKDRFSAERLKGVDSTLKIQPAKLEDSAVYLCASRGATGELFFGEGSRLTVL.

The chain recombines TRBV9 with TRBJ1-2, with 10 bases lining up with TRBD1. The CDR3 runs 14 residues. After removal of 0 bases from V and 4 bases from J, the junction contained 0 bases not matched to a gene. Germline CDR1 and CDR2: SGDLS and YYNGEE. The CDR3 DNA sequence: TGTGCCAGCAGCGTAGGACAGGGGGCCTATGGCTACACCTTC. Translated, it gives CASSVGQGAYGYTF.

The chain recombines TRBV27 with TRBJ2-7, with a possible D match to TRBD2 (5 bases). Germline V gives CDR1 MNHEY, CDR2 SMNVEV (reference sequence). This CDR3 spans 11 amino acids. V was clipped by 5 bases and J by 9 bases, with 11 bases between them. The CDR3 loop reads CASSDYSAQYF. The CDR3 nucleotides read TGTGCCAGCAGTGACTACAGTGCGCAGTACTTC.

The chain recombines TRBV11-2 with TRBJ1-3; maybe TRBD1 (5 bases). This CDR3 contains 17 residues. Germline values: CDR1 SGHAT, CDR2 FQNNGV. Trimming left V 4 bases short and J 0 bases short, with 16 bases between. The CDR3 reads CASSYYRDSISGNTIYF. CDR3 nucleotide sequence: TGTGCCAGCAGCTACTACCGGGACTCGATCTCTGGAAACACCATATATTTT. The whole variable domain, filled in from reference TRBV11-2 and TRBJ1-3, reads EAGVAQSPRYKIIEKRQSVAFWCNPISGHATLYWYQQILGQGPKLLIQFQNNGVVDDSQLPKDRFSAERLKGVDSTLKIQPAKLEDSAVYLCASSYYRDSISGNTIYFGEGSWLTVV.

The rearrangement joins TRBV5-4 to TRBJ1-2; D is perhaps TRBD1 (6 bases). Germline CDR1 SGHNT, CDR2 YYREEE (reference sequence). V shed 0 bases and J shed 0 bases, with 9 bases lying between them. The CDR3 loop spans 15 amino acids. CDR3 amino acids: CASSLVDRANYGYTF. The CDR3 DNA reads TGTGCCAGCAGCTTGGTGGACAGAGCTAACTATGGCTACACCTTC.

This chain uses TRBV2 with TRBJ2-5; D gene ambiguous. This CDR3 has 15 residues. Germline V gives CDR1 SNHLY, CDR2 FYNNEI. The ends were cut back, 2 bases at V and 5 bases at J, with 15 bases in the middle. CDR3 DNA sequence: TGTGCCAGCAGTGAAAATTCCCCGTTTCGGGAGACCCAGTACTTC. Translating gives CASSENSPFRETQYF.

The chain has TRBV20-1 and TRBJ1-2; 7 nucleotides match TRBD1. The trim removed 3 bases at V and 4 bases at J, leaving 2 bases unmatched. The V gene's germline CDR1 is DFQATT and CDR2 SNEGSKA (reference sequence). This CDR3 has 12 amino acids. Written as DNA, the CDR3 is TGCAGTGCTAGTGAGGGGGCCTATGGCTACACCTTC. Amino acids: CSASEGAYGYTF.

The J gene is TRBJ1-1, the V gene TRBV5-6; TRBD1 matches at 8 bases. The CDR3 covers 17 residues. Looked up from germline, CDR1 is SGHDT and CDR2 is YYEEEE. The V and J ends lost 4 bases and 4 bases, in that order; junction bases with no gene match: 15. CDR3 residues: CASSPTLRTGIGTEAFF. DNA for the CDR3: TGTGCCAGCAGCCCGACGTTGAGGACAGGGATTGGCACTGAAGCTTTCTTT.

The chain joins TRBV2 to TRBJ1-2, with D perhaps matching TRBD1 (6 bases). Looked up from germline, CDR1 is SNHLY and CDR2 is FYNNEI. The CDR3 consists of 14 residues. Trimming left V 6 bases short and J 0 bases short, with 11 bases between. The CDR3 spells CASRVDSSNYGYTF. The CDR3 DNA follows: TGTGCCAGCAGGGTGGACAGCTCTAACTATGGCTACACCTTC. Drawing the rest from reference TRBV2 and TRBJ1-2, the complete variable domain is EPEVTQTPSHQVTQMGQEVILRCVPISNHLYFYWYRQILGQKVEFLVSFYNNEISEKSEIFDDQFSVERPDGSNFTLKIRSTKLEDSAMYFCASRVDSSNYGYTFGSGTRLTVV.

The chain links TRBV10-3 to TRBJ2-3; the D call may be TRBD1 or TRBD2 (5 bases each). Germline assignment: CDR1 ENHRY and CDR2 SYGVKD. With 6 bases removed from V and 4 bases from J, the gap between germline ends came to 14 bases. The CDR3 totals 14 residues. The CDR3 nucleotides read TGTGCCATCAGGCTTGGGACGGGCCCAGATACGCAGTATTTT. Translated, it gives CAIRLGTGPDTQYF.